One sample yielded the 22 T cell receptor beta chains listed below, sequenced in a study of human T cells and chemical hapten exposure. Time point specified: patch test 1, 2 weeks after DPC sensitization. Treatment of the sample: therapeutic diphenylcyclopropenone sensitization with weekly scalp DPC. TCRdb re-called the RACE reads through MiXCR, storing one row per CDR3 protein. The sample lists 100,000 or so distinct CDR3 sequences; approximately 10% were seen once. Sample: whole blood, taken in connection with sensitization to the hapten diphenylcyclopropenone (DPC). These receptors were obtained from a man aged 40-50 years with alopecia areata. Some clones in this sample may be carry-over from other donors' samples.

This clonotype was picked up a small number of times. The chain is built from TRBV6-6 and TRBJ2-3; TRBD2 agrees at 7 bases. The J segment lost 0 bases and the V segment lost 5 bases, leaving 8 bases of the junction unmatched. The CDR3 loop spans 16 amino acids. Germline V gene sequence: CDR1 MNHNY, CDR2 SVGAGI (reference sequence). The CDR3 nucleotides read TGTGCCAGCAGTCCTAGCGGCGGCTCTAGCACAGATACGCAGTATTTT. Its protein product is CASSPSGGSSTDTQYF.

The chain carries TRBV9 and TRBJ2-5; tentatively, D is TRBD1 (5 bases). The CDR3 consists of 14 residues. Per germline, CDR1 SGDLS and CDR2 YYNGEE. V was pared by 2 bases and J by 2 bases, with 10 bases between. The CDR3 DNA follows: TGTGCCAGCAGCGTGGCCCAGGGACAAGAGACCCAGTACTTC. Its translation is CASSVAQGQETQYF. Based on the CDR3 plus reference TRBV9 and TRBJ2-5, the full variable domain is DSGVTQTPKHLITATGQRVTLRCSPRSGDLSVYWYQQSLDQGLQFLIQYYNGEERAKGNILERFSAQQFPDLHSELNLSSLELGDSALYFCASSVAQGQETQYFGPGTRLLVL.

The chain recombines TRBV6-1 with TRBJ2-2; D might be TRBD2 (6 bases). CDR3 length: 17 residues. V dropped 4 bases and J dropped 6 bases, with 21 bases sitting between them. CDR1 and CDR2 from the germline V gene are MNHNS and SASEGT. In DNA, the CDR3 is TGTGCCAGCAGTGGCCGGGAGCACCGGATCTATCCCGGGGAGCTGTTTTTT. Amino acids: CASSGREHRIYPGELFF.

The table lists this clonotype with a few counts. The rearrangement links TRBV15 to TRBJ2-2; D possibly matches TRBD1 or TRBD2 (5 bases each). V lost 0 bases, J lost 3 bases, and 11 bases lay in between. Germline CDR1 and CDR2: LNHNV and YYDKDF (reference sequence). The CDR3 totals 16 residues. The CDR3 DNA follows: TGTGCCACCAGCAGAGATCGGGGCAGAGACACCGGGGAGCTGTTTTTT. Amino acid sequence: CATSRDRGRDTGELFF.

The sample holds a few counts of this clonotype. DNA of the CDR3: TGCAGTGCTAGAGATCGGAGGAGCTCCTATAATTCACCCCTCCACTTT. It is translated as CSARDRRSSYNSPLHF. The chain carries TRBV20-1 and TRBJ1-6; D not certain. The CDR3 sequence is 16 residues long. CDR1 is DFQATT and CDR2 is SNEGSKA in the germline V gene (reference sequence). Deletions cut 0 bases from V and 0 bases from J, with 9 bases between.

This clonotype was counted many times. This chain joins TRBV30 and TRBJ1-3; D unclear. CDR3 length equals 12 residues. Per the germline V gene, CDR1 is GTSNPN and CDR2 is SVGIG (reference sequence). Trimming cost V 5 bases and J 4 bases, with 9 bases left between them. Here the CDR3 reads CAWGGSGNTIYF. The DNA of the CDR3 is TGTGCCTGGGGAGGGTCCGGAAACACCATATATTTT.

CDR3 protein: CSAIVADATDTQYF. The DNA for the CDR3 is TGCAGTGCTATTGTCGCGGACGCCACAGATACGCAGTATTTT. This chain links TRBV20-1 with TRBJ2-3; D is unresolved. V was pared by 4 bases and J by 2 bases, with 13 bases between. The CDR3 is made up of 14 amino acids. CDR1 is DFQATT, CDR2 SNEGSKA, per germline (reference sequence).

This clonotype was seen many times. The V and J genes are TRBV6-2 or TRBV6-3 and TRBJ1-5; weak D call: TRBD1 (6 bases). V lost 8 bases, J lost 4 bases, and 15 bases lay in between. The CDR3 is made up of 14 amino acids. Germline V CDR1 and CDR2: MNHEY, SVGEGT. The CDR3 DNA sequence: TGTGCCAGCCAGCTGGGGGGCAAGAATCAGCCCCAGCATTTT. Its protein is CASQLGGKNQPQHF.

The rearrangement joins TRBV12-3 or TRBV12-4 to TRBJ1-5, with TRBD1 as a possible D gene (5 bases). The germline V and J ends were trimmed by 1 base and 4 bases, with 14 bases remaining between them. The CDR3 spans 16 residues. The CDR3 DNA follows: TGTGCCAGCAGTTTAGTCTCAGGGCCTCCTAATCAGCCCCAGCATTTT. This sequence encodes CASSLVSGPPNQPQHF.

This clonotype was counted a few times. The chain carries TRBV30 and TRBJ1-2; D remains ambiguous. Trimming shortened V by 0 bases and J by 2 bases, and 13 bases separated the two germline ends. The CDR3 contains 15 residues. Germline CDR1 and CDR2: GTSNPN and SVGIG (reference sequence). DNA of the CDR3: TGTGCCTGGAGTGTAGGACTCCGGGGAAACTATGGCTACACCTTC. It specifies CAWSVGLRGNYGYTF.

The sample holds a few counts of this clonotype. The chain couples TRBV20-1 to TRBJ1-2, with TRBD1 as a possible D gene (5 bases). Germline V gives CDR1 DFQATT, CDR2 SNEGSKA (reference sequence). The ends were cut back, 6 bases at V and 13 bases at J, with 24 bases in the middle. This CDR3 has 13 residues. Written as DNA, the CDR3 is TGCAGTGCCGAAGCCGGGACGGATTCTTCCTGCACCTTC. It is translated as CSAEAGTDSSCTF.

Ten or more counts support this clonotype. This chain joins TRBV5-5 and TRBJ2-7; 9 bases map to TRBD1. This CDR3 region has 16 residues. Germline loops: CDR1 SGHKS, CDR2 YYEKEE (reference sequence). The V and J ends lost 4 bases and 7 bases, in that order; junction bases with no gene match: 15. The CDR3 DNA reads as TGTGCCAGCAGCCAGAACAGGGGGCGCATTAGTTGGGAGCAGTACTTC. This translates into CASSQNRGRISWEQYF.

This clonotype has at least ten counts. The J gene is TRBJ1-1, the V gene TRBV7-9; 7 positions match TRBD1. V gave up 5 bases and J gave up 7 bases; unmatched junction bases: 7. Germline loops: CDR1 SEHNR, CDR2 FQNEAQ (reference sequence). The CDR3 length is 13 residues. The CDR3 is CASSPPTGFEAFF. Here the CDR3 DNA reads TGTGCCAGCAGCCCCCCGACAGGGTTTGAAGCTTTCTTT.

This clonotype was observed many times. The gene calls are TRBV6-5 and TRBJ1-1; D might be TRBD1 (6 bases). Per the germline V gene, CDR1 is MNHEY and CDR2 is SVGAGI. This CDR3 spans 13 amino acids. Trimming left V 8 bases short and J 6 bases short, with 16 bases between. The CDR3 nucleotides are TGTGCCAGCCTAATACAGGGTGGTGCTGAAGCTTTCTTT. Protein: CASLIQGGAEAFF.

This clonotype was detected ten times or more. The chain joins TRBV6-2 or TRBV6-3 to TRBJ1-5; perhaps TRBD1 as D (5 bases). Germline V lookup: CDR1 MNHEY, CDR2 SVGEGT. The V and J ends lost 6 bases and 4 bases respectively, with 16 bases between them. This CDR3 spans 15 amino acids. The CDR3 is CASSDRGSGNQPQHF. CDR3 bases: TGTGCCAGCAGCGACCGGGGGAGTGGAAATCAGCCCCAGCATTTT.

This clonotype was counted many times. The V gene is TRBV7-9, the J gene TRBJ2-5; 7 bases agree with TRBD2. The germline V gene has CDR1 SEHNR and CDR2 FQNEAQ (reference sequence). V lost 4 bases to trimming and J lost 1 base; unmatched junction nucleotides: 3. The CDR3 contains 14 residues. The CDR3 region has the DNA TGTGCCAGCAGCTCCCTAGCGGCCCAAGAGACCCAGTACTTC. It encodes CASSSLAAQETQYF.

The chain employs TRBV20-1 and TRBJ2-2; D gene ambiguous. This CDR3 is 16 amino acids long. V shed 0 bases and J shed 6 bases, with 17 bases lying between them. Germline lookup yields CDR1 DFQATT and CDR2 SNEGSKA (reference sequence). CDR3 DNA sequence: TGCAGTGCTAGAGATTCTCACGACGTGGGCGCCGGGGAGCTGTTTTTT. Its protein is CSARDSHDVGAGELFF.

This rearrangement joins TRBV7-2 to TRBJ2-3; possibly TRBD2 for D (6 bases). Germline-derived CDR1 and CDR2 are SGHTA and FQGNSA. V was clipped by 0 bases and J by 4 bases, with 11 bases between them. This CDR3 contains 15 residues. DNA for the CDR3: TGTGCCAGCAGCTTAGCGGGAGGAACGCCAGATACGCAGTATTTT. It encodes CASSLAGGTPDTQYF.

CDR3 residues: CAIRGDGKEAFF. The CDR3 nucleotides are TGTGCCATCAGGGGGGACGGAAAGGAAGCTTTCTTT. The chain employs TRBV10-3 and TRBJ1-1, with D maybe TRBD1 (5 bases). Trimming took 6 bases from V and 8 from J, leaving 13 bases between them. The CDR3 contains 12 residues. Germline V CDR1 and CDR2: ENHRY, SYGVKD.

The sample holds many counts of this clonotype. The chain uses TRBV12-3 or TRBV12-4 and TRBJ2-3; D remains ambiguous. The CDR3 sequence is 11 residues long. V was clipped by 6 bases and J by 3 bases, with 4 bases between them. The DNA for the CDR3 is TGTGCCAGCAGACAAACAGATACGCAGTATTTT. The encoded protein is CASRQTDTQYF.

The sample holds many counts of this clonotype. This chain connects TRBV30 to TRBJ1-5; TRBD1 agrees at 7 bases. The CDR3 has 15 residues. Per germline, CDR1 GTSNPN and CDR2 SVGIG (reference sequence). With V trimmed by 0 bases and J by 2 bases, 4 bases remained unmatched. As DNA, the CDR3 is TGTGCCTGGAGTGTAGGAGACAGGGGCAATCAGCCCCAGCATTTT. Translating it yields CAWSVGDRGNQPQHF.

The V call is TRBV28, the J call TRBJ1-3, with a possible D match to TRBD1 (5 bases). V shed 5 bases and J shed 2 bases, with 7 bases lying between them. The CDR3 consists of 13 residues. The germline CDR1 and CDR2 sequences are MDHEN and SYDVKM. CDR3 region: CASSRTTGNTIYF. The CDR3 nucleotides read TGTGCCAGCAGTCGGACAACTGGAAACACCATATATTTT.